The 15 T cell receptor beta chains listed next were all sequenced from one sample in a study of blood T cell repertoires in COVID-19. The protocol was immunoSEQ multiplex PCR, while the TCRdb copy is restricted to in-frame clones and leaves out a portion. This table has 200,000 to 250,000 clones, under 90% appearing once. Sequenced sample: PBMCs or T cells enriched from blood (not recorded which). Every receptor here comes from an older woman who had recovered from COVID-19.

Ten or more counts support this clone. The chain has TRBV10-3 and TRBJ1-4, with D hard to call. Germline CDR1 is ENHRY and CDR2 is SYGVKD. V was trimmed by 5 bases and J by 5 bases, leaving 12 bases between them. CDR3 length: 14 amino acids. As DNA, the CDR3 is TGTGCCATCAGTCGGCAGGCCCAAAATGAAAAACTGTTTTTT. Translated, it gives CAISRQAQNEKLFF.

This chain uses TRBV9 with TRBJ2-5; TRBD1 is a possible D gene (5 bases). Trimming shortened V by 4 bases and J by 4 bases, and 14 bases separated the two germline ends. This CDR3 has 14 residues. Germline assignment: CDR1 SGDLS and CDR2 YYNGEE. In DNA, the CDR3 is TGTGCCAGCAGCACCGCACCAGGGCGAGAGACCCAGTACTTC. Amino acids: CASSTAPGRETQYF.

V is TRBV9 and J is TRBJ2-7; 8 nucleotides match TRBD1. J was trimmed by 3 bases and V by 2 bases; bases with no gene match: 4. The germline CDR1 and CDR2 sequences are SGDLS and YYNGEE. This CDR3 has 14 residues. Here the CDR3 reads CASSVTGQGYEQYF. The CDR3 DNA is TGTGCCAGCAGCGTCACAGGACAGGGCTACGAGCAGTACTTC.

In this sample, this clone turned up a few times. This chain connects TRBV7-8 to TRBJ2-5, with 8 positions matching TRBD1. Germline V gives CDR1 SGHVS, CDR2 FQNEAQ. After removal of 3 bases from V and 2 bases from J, the junction contained 2 bases not matched to a gene. This CDR3 has 14 amino acids. CDR3 sequence reads: CASSFYRGQETQYF. CDR3 bases: TGTGCCAGCAGCTTTTACAGGGGGCAAGAGACCCAGTACTTC.

V and J are TRBV7-3 and TRBJ1-1, with no clear D. Trimming stripped 5 bases from V and 6 bases from J, with 13 bases between. CDR1 is SGHTA, CDR2 FQGTGA, per germline. The CDR3 extends over 13 amino acids. Written as DNA, the CDR3 is TGTGCCAGCAGCAGGACTGCTGTTTCTGAAGCTTTCTTT. Translation gives CASSRTAVSEAFF.

The chain is built from TRBV4-2 and TRBJ2-3; 12 bases are a match to TRBD1. Germline assignment: CDR1 LGHNA and CDR2 YNFKEQ. The CDR3 contains 15 residues. The V and J ends lost 7 bases and 5 bases, in that order; junction bases with no gene match: 7. The CDR3 DNA reads as TGTGCCAGCAACCAGGGACAGGGGGCCGGAGATACGCAGTATTTT. Protein sequence: CASNQGQGAGDTQYF.

V usage is TRBV19 and J usage is TRBJ1-5, with 8 bases that match TRBD1. CDR3 size: 16 residues. The V segment lost 7 bases and the J segment 3 bases; nucleotides outside the gene matches: 11. The germline CDR1 and CDR2 sequences are LNHDA and SQIVND (reference sequence). CDR3 sequence (DNA): TGTGCCAGTAATACAGGACAGGGATGGAACAATCAGCCCCAGCATTTT. Translating gives CASNTGQGWNNQPQHF. Combining the CDR3 with reference TRBV19 and TRBJ1-5 gives the whole variable domain DGGITQSPKYLFRKEGQNVTLSCEQNLNHDAMYWYRQDPGQGLRLIYYSQIVNDFQKGDIAEGYSVSREKKESFPLTVTSAQKNPTAFYLCASNTGQGWNNQPQHFGDGTRLSIL.

This chain uses TRBV2 with TRBJ1-2, with a weak D call TRBD1 (5 bases). The V gene's germline CDR1 is SNHLY and CDR2 FYNNEI. CDR3 length: 15 residues. V lost 1 base and J lost 4, with 13 bases in between. CDR3 protein: CASSEGGGAGYGYTF. The DNA of the CDR3 is TGTGCCAGCAGTGAAGGGGGCGGGGCAGGCTATGGCTACACCTTC. The variable domain in full, with the rest retrieved from reference TRBV2 and TRBJ1-2, is EPEVTQTPSHQVTQMGQEVILRCVPISNHLYFYWYRQILGQKVEFLVSFYNNEISEKSEIFDDQFSVERPDGSNFTLKIRSTKLEDSAMYFCASSEGGGAGYGYTFGSGTRLTVV.

CDR3 amino acids: CASSIVSGDEQYF. As DNA, the CDR3 is TGTGCCAGTAGTATAGTCTCGGGTGACGAGCAGTACTTC. This rearrangement joins TRBV19 to TRBJ2-7, with D unclear. The V and J ends lost 1 base and 5 bases respectively, with 9 bases between them. Germline lookup yields CDR1 LNHDA and CDR2 SQIVND (reference sequence). This CDR3 region has 13 residues.

This clone has just one count. The chain uses TRBV27 and TRBJ1-2; D remains ambiguous. This CDR3 spans 13 amino acids. CDR1 MNHEY and CDR2 SMNVEV come from the germline V gene (reference sequence). Trimming shortened V by 6 bases and J by 6 bases, and 14 bases separated the two germline ends. CDR3 residues: CASSLAATHGYTF. Written as DNA, the CDR3 is TGTGCCAGCAGCCTAGCAGCGACGCATGGCTACACCTTC.

V is TRBV12-3 or TRBV12-4 and J is TRBJ1-4; D perhaps matches TRBD1 (5 bases). V was cut by 2 bases and J by 5 bases, with 6 bases left in between. CDR3 length equals 13 residues. CDR3 bases: TGTGCCAGCAGTTTACGGGGGAATGAAAAACTGTTTTTT. Amino acid sequence: CASSLRGNEKLFF.

This chain connects TRBV19 to TRBJ2-5; 7 bases match TRBD1. The CDR3 length is 13 residues. Looked up from germline, CDR1 is LNHDA and CDR2 is SQIVND (reference sequence). Unmatched junction bases numbered 4, after V lost 9 bases and J lost 0 bases. The CDR3: CASRGQYQETQYF. CDR3 DNA sequence: TGTGCCAGCCGGGGACAGTACCAAGAGACCCAGTACTTC.

V usage is TRBV6-5 and J usage is TRBJ2-2, with TRBD1 as a possible D gene (6 bases). The CDR3 runs to 13 residues. CDR1 and CDR2 from the germline V gene are MNHEY and SVGAGI. V shed 6 bases and J shed 5 bases, with 10 bases lying between them. The CDR3 DNA reads as TGTGCCAGCAGCAAAACAGGGACCGGGGAGCTGTTTTTT. Residues: CASSKTGTGELFF.

This clone was detected once. The V call is TRBV7-2, the J call TRBJ2-1, with a tentative D call TRBD2 (5 bases). Trimming pared 1 base from V and 1 base from J, leaving 8 bases between. This CDR3 contains 15 residues. Germline V lookup: CDR1 SGHTA, CDR2 FQGNSA. In nucleotides, the CDR3 is TGTGCCAGCAGCTTAGTTCGGGAATCCTACAATGAGCAGTTCTTC. Translated, it gives CASSLVRESYNEQFF.

The chain couples TRBV5-1 to TRBJ2-5, with 10 bases fitting TRBD2. This CDR3 spans 16 amino acids. Trimming took 1 base from V and 3 from J; bases not matched to a gene: 6. The germline V gene encodes CDR1 SGHRS and CDR2 YFSETQ. The CDR3 region is CASSLRLAGVEETQYF. The CDR3 DNA is TGCGCCAGCAGCTTGCGGCTAGCGGGAGTTGAAGAGACCCAGTACTTC.